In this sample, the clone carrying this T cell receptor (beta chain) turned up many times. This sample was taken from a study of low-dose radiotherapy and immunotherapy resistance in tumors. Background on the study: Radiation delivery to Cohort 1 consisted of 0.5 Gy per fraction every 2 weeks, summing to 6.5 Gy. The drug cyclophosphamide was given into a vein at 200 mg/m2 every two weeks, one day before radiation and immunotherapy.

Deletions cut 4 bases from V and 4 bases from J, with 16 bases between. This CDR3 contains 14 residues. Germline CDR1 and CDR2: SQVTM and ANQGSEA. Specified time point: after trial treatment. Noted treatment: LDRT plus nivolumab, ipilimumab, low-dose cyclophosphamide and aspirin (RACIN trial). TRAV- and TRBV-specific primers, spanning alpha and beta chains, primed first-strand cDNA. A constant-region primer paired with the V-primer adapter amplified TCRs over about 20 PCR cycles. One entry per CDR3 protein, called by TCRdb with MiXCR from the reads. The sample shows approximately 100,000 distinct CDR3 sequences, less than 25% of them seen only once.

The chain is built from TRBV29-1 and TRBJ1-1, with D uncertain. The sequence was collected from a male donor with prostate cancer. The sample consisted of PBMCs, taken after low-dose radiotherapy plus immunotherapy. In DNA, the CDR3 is TGCAGCGTTGGTCAGAGGCTGAAAGGCACTGAAGCTTTCTTT. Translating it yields CSVGQRLKGTEAFF.